This T cell receptor beta chain is drawn from a study of regulatory T cells in long-lasting Graves disease. A few counts support this clonotype. Its antigen is still unknown. Arm-PCR of CDR3 regions and iRepertoire HTBI primers were used to build TCR beta libraries. TCRdb called the multiplex PCR reads again in MiXCR, with one record for every CDR3 protein. The sample holds 600,000 to 850,000 distinct CDR3 sequences, roughly 30% seen once. Study findings and constraints: Patients with persistent disease showed a bias toward TRBV28, TRBJ1-2 and TRBJ2-5. With a small sample size, accuracy may have been reduced.

The V and J ends lost 2 bases and 3 bases, in that order; junction bases with no gene match: 6. Germline-derived CDR1 and CDR2 are SGHTA and FQGTGA. This CDR3 is built from 16 residues. The time point here: persistent/refractory GD, antithyroid drugs over 5 years with positive TRAb. PBMCs were the source of the RNA used for TCR sequencing. The TCR sequence derives from a female donor with Graves disease. Sequences were derived from peripheral blood mononuclear cells (PBMCs), sampled when the disease was refractory, from a patient treated with antithyroid drugs. The chain is built from TRBV7-3 and TRBJ2-4; 8 bases fit TRBD2. The CDR3 nucleotides are TGTGCCAGCAGCTTAGCGGAGCGGGAGCACAAAAACATTCAGTACTTC. It translates to CASSLAEREHKNIQYF.